The sample holds one count of the clone carrying this T cell receptor (beta chain). No antigen is known for it. The sample belongs to a study of T cells in localized non-small cell lung cancer. Whole-study results and caveats: Sequencing was restricted to one tumor region; therefore, heterogeneity remains possible. When the top 100 tumor clones were examined, a median approximately 54 of them also appeared in the adjacent lung, which was paired and uninvolved.

CDR1 LGHNA and CDR2 YSLEER come from the germline V gene. V was shortened by 0 bases and J by 3 bases, with 11 bases between the two germline ends. CDR3 length equals 15 residues. Profiling relied on immunoSEQ multiplex PCR, and the TCRdb table lists in-frame clones only, not all of them. The data show about 21,000 clones, around 85% seen once. The sequencing here drew on PBMCs, taken before any cancer treatment. V gene TRBV4-3 combines with J gene TRBJ1-2; weak D call: TRBD1 (5 bases). The receptor comes from a woman between 35 and 75 years old with stage II squamous cell lung carcinoma. Here the CDR3 DNA reads TGCGCCAGCAGCCAAGAGGAGGGGCCCTACTATGGCTACACCTTC. It is translated as CASSQEEGPYYGYTF.